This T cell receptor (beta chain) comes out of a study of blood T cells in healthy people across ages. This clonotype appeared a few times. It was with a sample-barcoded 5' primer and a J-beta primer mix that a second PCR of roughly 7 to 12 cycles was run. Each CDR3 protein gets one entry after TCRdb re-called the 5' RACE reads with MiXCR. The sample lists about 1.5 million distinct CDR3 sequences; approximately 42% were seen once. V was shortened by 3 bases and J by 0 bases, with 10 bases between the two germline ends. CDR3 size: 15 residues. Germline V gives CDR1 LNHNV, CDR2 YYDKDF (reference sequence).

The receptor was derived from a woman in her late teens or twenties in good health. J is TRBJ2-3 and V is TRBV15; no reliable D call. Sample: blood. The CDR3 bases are TGTGCCACCAGCAGCTACGGGTATAGCACAGATACGCAGTATTTT. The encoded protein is CATSSYGYSTDTQYF.